Listed here is a single T cell receptor beta chain. These data come from a study of cytomegalovirus exposure and HLA in healthy donors. Overall study context: In terms of ancestry, the Caucasian-associated cluster contained roughly 80% of the approximately 430 genotyped donors.

The CDR3 spans 14 residues. The germline V and J ends were trimmed by 5 bases and 0 bases, with 8 bases remaining between them. Looked up from germline, CDR1 is PRHDT and CDR2 is FYEKMQ (reference sequence). The PCR was carried out with 60 Vbeta primers and 13 Jbeta primers. Measured with immunoSEQ multiplex PCR; TCRdb has only the in-frame clones, and not every one. The sample yields some 100,000 clones, approximately 75% seen once. The receptor's source is a woman aged 70-85 years in good health and CMV-seropositive. This chain links TRBV13 with TRBJ1-3; D not certain. The sample taken for sequencing was PBMCs. Here the CDR3 DNA reads TGTGCCAGCAGCCCGCGGTCCTCTGGAAACACCATATATTTT. Its translation: CASSPRSSGNTIYF. Using reference TRBV13 and TRBJ1-3 for the parts outside the CDR3, the full variable domain is AAGVIQSPRHLIKEKRETATLKCYPIPRHDTVYWYQQGPGQDPQFLISFYEKMQSDKGSIPDRFSAQQFSDYHSELNMSSLELGDSALYFCASSPRSSGNTIYFGEGSWLTVV.